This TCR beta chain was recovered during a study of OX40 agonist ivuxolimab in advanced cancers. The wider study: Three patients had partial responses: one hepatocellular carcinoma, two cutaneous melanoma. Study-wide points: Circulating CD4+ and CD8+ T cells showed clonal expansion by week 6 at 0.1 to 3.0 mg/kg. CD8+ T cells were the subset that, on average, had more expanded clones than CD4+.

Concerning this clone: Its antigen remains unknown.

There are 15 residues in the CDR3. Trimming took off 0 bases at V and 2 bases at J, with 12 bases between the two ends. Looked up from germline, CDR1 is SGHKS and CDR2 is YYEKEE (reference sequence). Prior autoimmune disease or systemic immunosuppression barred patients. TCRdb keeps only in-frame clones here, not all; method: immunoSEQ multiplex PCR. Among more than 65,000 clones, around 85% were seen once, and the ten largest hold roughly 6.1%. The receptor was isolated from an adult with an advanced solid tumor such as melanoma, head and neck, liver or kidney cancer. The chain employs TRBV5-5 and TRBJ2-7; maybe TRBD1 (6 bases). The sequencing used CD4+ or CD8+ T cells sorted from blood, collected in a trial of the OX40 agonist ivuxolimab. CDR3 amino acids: CASSLDRERTYEQYF. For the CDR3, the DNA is TGTGCCAGCAGCTTGGACAGGGAGAGAACCTACGAGCAGTACTTC.